This T cell receptor (beta chain) was sequenced during a study of human T cells and chemical hapten exposure. This clonotype was seen at least ten times. Time point reported: patch test 3, about 24 weeks after DPC sensitization. The treatment here: therapeutic diphenylcyclopropenone sensitization with weekly scalp DPC. Total RNA extraction was carried out from unfractionated whole blood. CDR1 is ENHRY, CDR2 SYGVKD, per germline. CDR3 size: 13 residues. V was clipped by 5 bases and J by 2 bases, with 9 bases between them. TCRdb called the RACE reads again in MiXCR, with one record for every CDR3 protein. The data contain 50,000 to 75,000 distinct CDR3 sequences, 8% to 13% of them singletons.

This chain connects TRBV10-3 to TRBJ2-5; tentative D call: TRBD2 (6 bases). The receptor was derived from a woman in her twenties or thirties with alopecia areata. Some clones in this sample may be carry-over from other donors' samples. The material sequenced was whole blood, taken in connection with sensitization to the hapten diphenylcyclopropenone (DPC). For the CDR3, the DNA is TGTGCCATCAGTTACGGGGGACAAGAGACCCAGTACTTC. Protein product: CAISYGGQETQYF.